Listed below are T cell receptor beta chains from one sample, sequenced in a study of cytomegalovirus exposure and HLA in healthy donors. Here immunoSEQ multiplex PCR was the method, and the copy in TCRdb shows in-frame clones only, minus some. Of over 150,000 clones listed, approximately 80% were seen once; the top ten hold more than 9.5%. The sequenced sample consisted of PBMCs. The receptors come from a young man in good health and CMV-seropositive. CDR3s leave out the opening cysteine and the closing phenylalanine or tryptophan.

V	CDR3
TRBV29-1	SGETGRETQY
TRBV19	ASSAGRETQGF
TRBV27	ASRASLAEKTQY
TRBV30	AWSGRDANEKLF
TRBV7-2	ASSHRWGQGYT
TRBV13	ASSLEGHTNTEAF
TRBV5-6	ASSARLAGVISYEQY
TRBV5-5	ASSLDPARWEQY
TRBV6-1	ASSESRGMDGYT
TRBV27	ASSLGLAGPYEQY
TRBV19	ATTTGTSDSYEQY
TRBV30	AWSLGVTEAF
TRBV4-2	ASSPDSGGTQY
TRBV4-1	ASSHTGDGSPLH
TRBV6-1	ASSGERGRIGHQPQH
TRBV4-1	ASSQRQGAPLSSYEQY
TRBV4-1	ASSTRQGGNTNYGYT
TRBV7-9	ASSPESQMTGGYGYT
TRBV5-4	ASSLSPGNQETQY
TRBV6-6	ASSYAWETQY
TRBV29-1	SVEVDNLAGAEQY
TRBV5-1	ASSLGDFNEQF
TRBV11-2	ASSLALANTEAF
TRBV2	ASSELGGLDGYT
TRBV19	ASSIGRHRSSYNEQF
TRBV29-1	SVGGSQVRNEQF
TRBV11-3	ASSSGTSGGAGTDTQY
TRBV6-1	ASSLLGTREGTQY
TRBV4-3	ASSHPRLAGGSSTDTQY
TRBV5-1	ASSLLDRVYNEQF
TRBV7-3	ASSLGGARAEAF
TRBV4-1	ASSHIETGPEGST
TRBV9	ASSIAGGRGTGELF
TRBV5-4	ASSLFGGASGNTIY
TRBV29-1	SVETGVQTSYEQY
TRBV25-1	ASSLTSSGANVLT
TRBV19	ASSGAGLYSNQPQH
TRBV5-1	ASSRGGTEAF
TRBV7-9	ASSPWGDRAKLF
TRBV2	ASLLLPYTDTQY
TRBV10-3	AISENLGGENEKLF
TRBV7-2	ASSFRARSYEQY
TRBV2	ASSPITTGASGYT
TRBV4-1	ASSQEPLSGGSNQPQH
TRBV15	ATSRDYGTGEYEQY
TRBV19	ASSMGPTGTRRPQH
TRBV29-1	SVERWTEAF
TRBV14	ASSQAGTGLKETQY
TRBV5-1	ASSLGDRGPEAF
TRBV11-2	ASSLDLGGAEGEQY
TRBV27	ANRRQGADNEKLF
TRBV5-1	ASSKGLAGGSTDTQY
TRBV10-1	ARGAGREYTKNIQY
TRBV5-1	ASSLDAGRVYGYT
TRBV6-5	ASSYSSGVTYEQY
TRBV19	ASSMGRGFHSNQPQH
TRBV7-6	ASSLAGQANTGELF
TRBV6-1	ASIFGGRPDTQY
TRBV5-1	ASSLSPDMNTEAF
TRBV29-1	SVTTGQLNNEQF